The entry that follows covers one T cell receptor beta chain sequence. Its antigen remains unidentified. Assay execution proceeded at the deep level. Libraries were prepared by immunoSEQ multiplex PCR; TCRdb keeps only in-frame clonotypes and omits some of them. Here the sample spans approximately 650,000 clones, around 95% being singletons. This record belongs to a study of shared clonotypes between healthy human individuals. Study-wide results and caveats: Clonotype sharing among donors likely depends on sequencing depth.

With 1 base removed from V and 6 bases from J, the gap between germline ends came to 7 bases. Germline CDR1 SGDLS, CDR2 YYNGEE. The CDR3 has 13 amino acids. Naive CD8 populations comprised CD45RO-negative cells positively selected for CCR7, excluding terminally differentiated effector memory CD45RA+ cells. The sequenced sample was naive CD8+ T cells sorted from blood. The origin of this receptor is a woman aged 25 to 39 in good health. The rearrangement links TRBV9 to TRBJ2-2; D remains unclear. The CDR3 DNA reads as TGTGCCAGCAGCGTAATCGGCGCCGGGGAGCTGTTTTTT. It codes for CASSVIGAGELFF.